The next 4 T cell receptor beta chains were all read from a single sample in a study of OX40 agonist ivuxolimab in advanced cancers. TCRdb's copy holds only in-frame clones and misses some; the assay was immunoSEQ multiplex PCR. Among about 79,000 clones listed, about 89% were seen once. The specimen was CD4+ or CD8+ T cells sorted from blood, collected in a trial of the OX40 agonist ivuxolimab. The receptor set was obtained from an adult with an advanced solid tumor such as melanoma, head and neck, liver or kidney cancer.

This chain joins TRBV5-1 and TRBJ2-2; D gene ambiguous. The germline V gene has CDR1 SGHRS and CDR2 YFSETQ. V was trimmed by 0 bases and J by 4 bases, leaving 7 bases between them. CDR3 length: 14 amino acids. The CDR3 DNA follows: TGCGCCAGCAGCTTGGCCTGGCCCACCGGGGAGCTGTTTTTT. Translated, it gives CASSLAWPTGELFF.

The chain joins TRBV27 to TRBJ2-7, with D unclear. Germline CDR1 MNHEY, CDR2 SMNVEV (reference sequence). The CDR3 consists of 13 residues. V gave up 4 bases and J gave up 2 bases, with 9 bases separating them. CDR3 coding DNA: TGTGCCAGCAGTTCGGGTTGGACCTACGAGCAGTACTTC. It specifies CASSSGWTYEQYF.

The V and J genes are TRBV19 and TRBJ1-1, with D hard to call. V lost 6 bases and J 1 base, leaving 9 bases between the germline ends. The V gene's germline CDR1 is LNHDA and CDR2 SQIVND (reference sequence). The CDR3 extends over 13 amino acids. Written as DNA, the CDR3 is TGTGCCAGTAGCTTGCTCGGGAACACTGAAGCTTTCTTT. Its translation: CASSLLGNTEAFF.

This clone came up a few times. This chain links TRBV27 with TRBJ2-7; D gene uncertain. Trimming took off 4 bases at V and 0 bases at J, with 1 base between the two ends. The CDR3 runs to 11 residues. Germline lookup yields CDR1 MNHEY and CDR2 SMNVEV (reference sequence). The CDR3 DNA reads TGTGCCAGCAGTTCCTCCTACGAGCAGTACTTC. Translated: CASSSSYEQYF.